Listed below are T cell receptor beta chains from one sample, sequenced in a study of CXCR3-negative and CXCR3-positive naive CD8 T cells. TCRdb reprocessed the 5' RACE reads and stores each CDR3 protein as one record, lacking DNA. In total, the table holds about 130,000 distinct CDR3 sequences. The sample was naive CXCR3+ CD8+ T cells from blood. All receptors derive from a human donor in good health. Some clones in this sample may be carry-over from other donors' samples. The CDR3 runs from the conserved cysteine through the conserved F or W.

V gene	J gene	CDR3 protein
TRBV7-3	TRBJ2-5	CASSSGQGASETQYF
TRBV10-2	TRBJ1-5	CASSAAAVQPQHF
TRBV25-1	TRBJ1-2	CASSVPGGGYGYTF
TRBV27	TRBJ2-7	CASSLGGGRAYEQYF
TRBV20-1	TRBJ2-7	CSAIPGLAGGDPYEQYF
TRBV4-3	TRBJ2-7	CASSQEVAATYEQYF
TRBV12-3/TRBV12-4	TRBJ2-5	CASSSPGLEQETQYF
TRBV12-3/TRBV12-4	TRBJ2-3	CASSPSGGHTDTQYF
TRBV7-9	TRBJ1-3	CASGGVPSGNTIYF
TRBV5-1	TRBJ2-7	CASSLAGLAAYEQYF
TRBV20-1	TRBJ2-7	CRLWDRDYEQYF
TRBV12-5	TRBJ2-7	CASGLVSPDGALYEQYF